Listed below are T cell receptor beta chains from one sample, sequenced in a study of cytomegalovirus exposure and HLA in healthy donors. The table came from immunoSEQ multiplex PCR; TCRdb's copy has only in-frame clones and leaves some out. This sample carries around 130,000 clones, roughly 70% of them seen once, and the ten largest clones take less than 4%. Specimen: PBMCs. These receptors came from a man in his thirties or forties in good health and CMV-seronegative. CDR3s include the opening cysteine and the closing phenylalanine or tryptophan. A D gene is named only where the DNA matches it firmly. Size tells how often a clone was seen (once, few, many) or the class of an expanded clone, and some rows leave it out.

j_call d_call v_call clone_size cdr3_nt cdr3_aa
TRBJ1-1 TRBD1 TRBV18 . TGTGCCAGCTCACCACGGACAGGGAAGACTGAAGCTTTCTTT CASSPRTGKTEAFF
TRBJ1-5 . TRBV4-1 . TGCGCCAGCAGCCTAAGGGACACTCTAAGGCCCCAGCATTTT CASSLRDTLRPQHF
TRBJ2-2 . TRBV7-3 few TGTGCCAGCAGCTTAAAGGGGATGGTCGGGGAGCTGTTTTTT CASSLKGMVGELFF
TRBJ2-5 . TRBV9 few TGTGCCAGCAGCGTCGGGACACCTACGGGCCTACAAGAGACCCAGTACTTC CASSVGTPTGLQETQYF
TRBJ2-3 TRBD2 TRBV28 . TGTGCCAGCAGTTTAGACGTCATGGGGGGGGGAGATACGCAGTATTTT CASSLDVMGGGDTQYF
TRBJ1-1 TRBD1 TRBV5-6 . TGTGCCAGCAGCCCATTAGGGGACAGGGTTTCCACTGAAGCTTTCTTT CASSPLGDRVSTEAFF
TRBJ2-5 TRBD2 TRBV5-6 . TGTGCCAGCAGCCCAACCGGGGGGGCTCAAGAGACCCAGTACTTC CASSPTGGAQETQYF
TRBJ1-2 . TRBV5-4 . TGTGCCAGCAGCGAGACACTCTATGGCTACACCTTC CASSETLYGYTF
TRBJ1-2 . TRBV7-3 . TGTGCCAGCAGCTTTTCAGGGAACTATGGCTACACCTTC CASSFSGNYGYTF
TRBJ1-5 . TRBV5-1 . TGCGCCAGCAGCTTGGCGGGAGGGTCGAACGGTCAGCCCCAGCATTTT CASSLAGGSNGQPQHF
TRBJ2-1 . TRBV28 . TGTGCCAGCAGTTCTATTGGCAATGAGCAGTTCTTC CASSSIGNEQFF
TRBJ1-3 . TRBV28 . TGTGCCAGCAGTTTATACCCAGAGGTCACCATATATTTT CASSLYPEVTIYF
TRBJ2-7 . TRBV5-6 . TGTGCCAGCAGTAGCCCGGAGCAGTACTTC CASSSPEQYF
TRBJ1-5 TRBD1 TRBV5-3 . TGTGCCAGAAGCTTCGGACAGGGGGTAGCGAGCAATCAGCCCCAGCATTTT CARSFGQGVASNQPQHF
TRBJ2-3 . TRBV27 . TGTGCCAGCAGTGATGGGTATCAGCGGGGCACAGATACGCAGTATTTT CASSDGYQRGTDTQYF
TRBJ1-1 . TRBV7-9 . TGTGCCAGCAGCTTAGATGACAGCCTAGAAGCTTTCTTT CASSLDDSLEAFF
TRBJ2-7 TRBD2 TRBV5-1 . TGCGCCAGCAGCTTGGACCTAGCGGCTTGGGAGCAGTACTTC CASSLDLAAWEQYF
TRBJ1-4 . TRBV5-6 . TGTGCCAGCAGCCCAACAGTGAACGGTGAAAAACTGTTTTTT CASSPTVNGEKLFF
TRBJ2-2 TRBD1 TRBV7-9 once TGTGCCAGCGGGCTCCTAACAGGGGGCATCACCGGGGAGCTGTTTTTT CASGLLTGGITGELFF
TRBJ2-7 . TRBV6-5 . TGTGCCAGCAGTTACAGGGACACGTCCTACGAGCAGTACTTC CASSYRDTSYEQYF
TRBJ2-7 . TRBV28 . TGTGCCAGCAGTAGAAGACAGATCTACGAGCAGTACTTC CASSRRQIYEQYF
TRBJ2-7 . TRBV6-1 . TGTGCCACCTATTACCCCGGCTCCTACGAGCAGTACTTC CATYYPGSYEQYF
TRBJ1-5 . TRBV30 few TGTGCCTGGAGTGTTCGTAGCAATCAGCCCCAGCATTTT CAWSVRSNQPQHF
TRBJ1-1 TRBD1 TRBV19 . TGTGCCAGTAGTAGATCCGACAGGGAGGTCGCTGAAGCTTTCTTT CASSRSDREVAEAFF
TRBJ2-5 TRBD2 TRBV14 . TGTGCCAGCAGCCAAGGGGGGAAAGCGGGAGGTGAGACCCAGTACTTC CASSQGGKAGGETQYF
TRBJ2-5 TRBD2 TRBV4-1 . TGCGCCAGCAGCCTTTTAGCGGGAGAACAAGAGACCCAGTACTTC CASSLLAGEQETQYF
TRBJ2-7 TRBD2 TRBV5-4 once TGTGCCAGCAGCTTAGCTAGCGGGGGGTTCTTGTCGTCCTACGAGCAGTACTTC CASSLASGGFLSSYEQYF
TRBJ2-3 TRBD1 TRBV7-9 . TGTGCCAGCAGCTTAGGACAGGGATACAGCACAGATACGCAGTATTTT CASSLGQGYSTDTQYF
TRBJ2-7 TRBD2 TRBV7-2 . TGTGCCAGCAGCTTAGCGCCAGCGGGAACTCGTATCCCATACGAGCAGTACTTC CASSLAPAGTRIPYEQYF
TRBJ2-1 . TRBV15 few TGTGCCACCAGCAGAGCGGGACTGCGTGAGCAGTTCTTC CATSRAGLREQFF
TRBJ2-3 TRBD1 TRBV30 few TGTGCCTGGGGACAGGGGGCTTGGGATACGCAGTATTTT CAWGQGAWDTQYF
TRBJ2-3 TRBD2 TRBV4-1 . TGCGCCAGCAGCCAAGGGCCCCTCGGAGCGGGGGGCACAGATACGCAGTATTTT CASSQGPLGAGGTDTQYF
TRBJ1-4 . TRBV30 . TGTGCCTGGAGCGGAGGGACCTATGAAAAACTGTTTTTT CAWSGGTYEKLFF
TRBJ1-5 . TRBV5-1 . TGCGCCAGCAGCTGGGGACGGAGGGTTGGAGAGCCCCAGCATTTT CASSWGRRVGEPQHF
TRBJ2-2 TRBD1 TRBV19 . TGTGCCAGCAGCGTTCAGGGGGAAAGGTCAGGGGAGCTGTTTTTT CASSVQGERSGELFF
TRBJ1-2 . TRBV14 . TGTGCCAGCAGCCAAATAAAAGCGACCGCCTTGAGAGGCTACACCTTC CASSQIKATALRGYTF
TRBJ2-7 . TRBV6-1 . TGTGCCAGCAGTACCGTCGGGGGTTACGAGCAGTACTTC CASSTVGGYEQYF
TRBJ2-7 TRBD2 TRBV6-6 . TGTGCCAGCACCGACGTCCGGGAGGGCTACGAGCAGTACTTC CASTDVREGYEQYF
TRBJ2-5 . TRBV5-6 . TGTGCCAGCAGCTCCCGGGACCAAGAGACCCAGTACTTC CASSSRDQETQYF
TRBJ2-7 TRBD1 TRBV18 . TGTGCCAGCTCTCCGGGACAGGGAAGCTCCTACGAGCAGTACTTC CASSPGQGSSYEQYF
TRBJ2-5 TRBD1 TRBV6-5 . TGTGCCAGCAGTTTGACAGGGGATAAAGTAGAGACCCAGTACTTC CASSLTGDKVETQYF
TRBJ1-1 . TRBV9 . TGTGCCAGCAGCCTTACCCGGGACACTGAAGCTTTCTTT CASSLTRDTEAFF
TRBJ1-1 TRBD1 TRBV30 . TGTGCCTGGACTTCGTTTAGGGGGACAGGGATCGATTGGAAGAGCGGGAATTTCTTT CAWTSFRGTGIDWKSGNFF
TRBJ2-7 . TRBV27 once TGTGCCAGCAGTTCACATTGGTACTTC CASSSHWYF
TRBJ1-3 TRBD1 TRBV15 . TGTGCCACCAGCGACCGGGACAGGGGCCGGAACACCATATATTTT CATSDRDRGRNTIYF
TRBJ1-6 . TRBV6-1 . TGTGCCAGCACCCCTATCCGGGTTGAGGGACCCCTCCACTTT CASTPIRVEGPLHF
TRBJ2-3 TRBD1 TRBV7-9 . TGTGCCAGCAGGACGGGACAGGGTAGGTCAGATACGCAGTATTTT CASRTGQGRSDTQYF
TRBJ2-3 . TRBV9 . TGTGCCAGCAGCTCCCACGGGGGTAGCACAGATACGCAGTATTTT CASSSHGGSTDTQYF
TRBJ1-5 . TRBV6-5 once TGTGCCAGCAGTTACTCGGCAGGGAATCAGCCCCAGCATTTT CASSYSAGNQPQHF
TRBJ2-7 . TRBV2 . TGTGCCAGCAGGCACCAAGTATGGACAGAAGACGAGCAGTACTTC CASRHQVWTEDEQYF